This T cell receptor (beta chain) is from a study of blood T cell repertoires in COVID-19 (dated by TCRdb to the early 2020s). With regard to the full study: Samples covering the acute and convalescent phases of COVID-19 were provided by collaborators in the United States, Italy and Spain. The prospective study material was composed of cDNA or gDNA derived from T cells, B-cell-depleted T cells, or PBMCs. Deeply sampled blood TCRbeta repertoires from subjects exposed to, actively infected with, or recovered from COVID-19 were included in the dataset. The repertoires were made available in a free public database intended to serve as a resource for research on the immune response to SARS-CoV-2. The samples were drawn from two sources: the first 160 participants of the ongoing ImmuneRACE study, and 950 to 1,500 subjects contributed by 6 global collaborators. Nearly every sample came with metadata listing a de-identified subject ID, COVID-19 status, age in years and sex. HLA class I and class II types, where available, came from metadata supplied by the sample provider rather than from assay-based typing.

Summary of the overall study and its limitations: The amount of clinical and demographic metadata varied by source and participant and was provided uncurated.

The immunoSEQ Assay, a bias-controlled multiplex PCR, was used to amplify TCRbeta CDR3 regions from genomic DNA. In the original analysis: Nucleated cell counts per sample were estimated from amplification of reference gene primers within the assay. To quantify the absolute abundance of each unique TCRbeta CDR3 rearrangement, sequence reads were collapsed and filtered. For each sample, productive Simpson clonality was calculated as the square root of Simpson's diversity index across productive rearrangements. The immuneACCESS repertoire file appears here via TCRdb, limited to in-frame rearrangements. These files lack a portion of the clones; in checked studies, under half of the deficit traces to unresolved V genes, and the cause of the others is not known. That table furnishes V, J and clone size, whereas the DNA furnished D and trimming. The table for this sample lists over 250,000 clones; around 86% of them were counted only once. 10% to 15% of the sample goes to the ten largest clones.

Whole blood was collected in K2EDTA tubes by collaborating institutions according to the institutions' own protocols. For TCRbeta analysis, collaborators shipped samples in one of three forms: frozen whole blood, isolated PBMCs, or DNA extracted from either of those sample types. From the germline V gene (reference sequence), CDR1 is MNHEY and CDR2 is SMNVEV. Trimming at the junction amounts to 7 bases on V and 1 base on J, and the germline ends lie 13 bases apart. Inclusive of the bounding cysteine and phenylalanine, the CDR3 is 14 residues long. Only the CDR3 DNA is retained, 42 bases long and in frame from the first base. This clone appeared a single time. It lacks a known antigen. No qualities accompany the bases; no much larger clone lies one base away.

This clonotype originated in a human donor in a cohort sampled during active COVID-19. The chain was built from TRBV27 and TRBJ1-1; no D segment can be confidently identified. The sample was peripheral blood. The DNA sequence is TGTGCCAGCAATACAAATTGGGCGAACACTGAAGCTTTCTTT. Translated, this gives CASNTNWANTEAFF.